The sequence of this T cell receptor beta chain was determined in a study of T cells after yellow fever vaccination. TCRdb used MiXCR to reprocess the 5' RACE reads, holding one entry per CDR3 protein. The sample lists about 320,000 distinct CDR3 sequences; approximately 4.5% were seen once. This clonotype was recorded at least ten times. CDR3 length equals 13 residues. The V gene lost 1 base and the J gene lost 7 bases, with 10 bases spanning the gap. Sequencing used PBMCs, obtained 15 days after the yellow fever booster vaccination. The origin of this receptor is a man aged 18 to 29 who received the YFV17D yellow fever vaccine. V is TRBV12-3 or TRBV12-4 and J is TRBJ1-2; D is uncertain. This chain's CDR3 is CASSLVRASGYTF. CDR3 sequence (DNA): TGTGCCAGCAGTTTAGTTCGGGCCTCTGGCTACACCTTC.